This T cell receptor beta chain was recorded in a study of human thymus T cells. Notes on the study in general: Thymic and blood repertoires seemed to show skewed V and J gene use.

Method: immunoSEQ multiplex PCR; TCRdb's copy keeps in-frame clones and lacks some. The data hold tens of thousands of clones, with approximately 95% observed a single time. This clone showed up just a few times. Its matching antigen is unknown. A roughly 0.45-1 mL peripheral blood aliquot was taken intraoperatively from four of eight donors. Sequenced input: blood. This clonotype was sampled from a boy in the first two years of life with a congenital heart defect but otherwise immunologically healthy.

The CDR3 sequence: CASRVGTGSDQPQHF. In DNA form, the CDR3 reads TGTGCCAGCAGGGTTGGGACAGGGAGCGATCAGCCCCAGCATTTT. The genes are TRBV6-5 and TRBJ1-5, with TRBD1 identical over 9 bases. Germline CDR1 MNHEY, CDR2 SVGAGI. V was pared by 6 bases and J by 5 bases, with 8 bases of the junction left unmatched. This CDR3 contains 15 residues.